Each of the 32 T cell receptor beta chains below was sequenced from the same sample in a study of CD8+CD57+ T cells in acquired aplastic anemia. TCR beta VDJ and CDR3 profiling used genomic DNA as template. TCRdb fed the reads into MiXCR, producing one record per CDR3 protein. The top ten hold 6.5% to 10% of the sample, which has 260,000 or so distinct CDR3 sequences, around 46% seen once. All sequencing subjects had displayed CD8+CD57+ cell expansion on flow cytometry. The sequenced sample consisted of sorted CD4+, CD8+, or CD8+CD57+ T cells (not recorded which) from PBMCs. Every receptor here comes from a human donor with aplastic anemia.

Regarding this clonotype: One end of the junction does not line up with germline, which may come from a read error. This rearrangement joins TRBV7-2 to TRBJ1-1, with a weak D call TRBD1 (6 bases). The germline V gene encodes CDR1 SGHTA and CDR2 FQGNSA. The CDR3 has 14 residues. CDR3 amino acids: CARSTRGGENEAFF. CDR3 DNA: TGTGCCCGCAGCACCCGGGGGGGCGAAAATGAAGCTTTCTTC.

This clonotype showed up just a few times. The J gene is TRBJ2-7, the V gene TRBV6-6, with TRBD2 matching 7 bases. This CDR3 spans 16 amino acids. The ends lost 0 bases at V and 0 bases at J; junction bases unmatched: 5. In germline, CDR1 is MNHNY, CDR2 SVGAGI (reference sequence). The CDR3 coding sequence is TGTGCCAGCAGTTACTCGGGGAGGGCCTTCTCCTACGAGCAGTACTTC. Its translation: CASSYSGRAFSYEQYF.

The J gene is TRBJ1-5, the V gene TRBV19, with D possibly being TRBD1 (5 bases). The V end was cut by 6 bases, the J end by 5 bases, with 20 bases between. Per germline, CDR1 LNHDA and CDR2 SQIVND (reference sequence). The CDR3 has 16 amino acids. CDR3 protein: CASRSGGVNRHQPQHF. CDR3 bases: TGTGCCAGTAGATCTGGGGGGGTTAATCGACATCAGCCCCAGCATTTT.

Regarding this clonotype: A much larger clone lies one base from this, so it may be a read error. J is TRBJ1-6 and V is TRBV4-1; D gene unclear. Germline values: CDR1 MGHRA, CDR2 YSYEKL. The CDR3 length is 16 residues. The CDR3 DNA is TGCGCCGGCAGCCAATATCTTCGGGCCGATAATTCACCCCTCCACTTT. Translation: CAGSQYLRADNSPLHF.

Details on this clonotype: One junction end disagrees with the germline gene, perhaps due to a read error. CDR3 DNA sequence: TGTGCCAGCTCACCAATGTCCGGCACAGATACGCAGTATTTT. This translates into CASSPMSGTDTQYF. This rearrangement joins TRBV10-2 to TRBJ2-3; D remains ambiguous. The CDR3 consists of 14 residues. Germline lookup yields CDR1 WSHSY and CDR2 SAAADI.

Points on this clonotype: Compared with germline, one end of the junction differs, possibly owing to a read error. V is TRBV7-7 and J is TRBJ2-3; 7 bases line up with TRBD1. The CDR3 loop spans 16 amino acids. Looked up from germline, CDR1 is SSHAT and CDR2 is FNYEAQ (reference sequence). In nucleotides, the CDR3 is TGTGCTAGCAGCCGGCTGGGAGCGAGGGGGCCAGATACGCAGTATTTT. Its translation is CASSRLGARGPDTQYF.

This clonotype has at least ten counts. The rearrangement uses TRBV5-1 and TRBJ1-1; the D is unclear. The length of the CDR3 is 17 residues. V lost 0 bases, J lost 0 bases, and 15 bases lay in between. CDR1 is SGHRS and CDR2 is YFSETQ in the germline V gene. The CDR3 DNA is TGCGCCAGCAGCTTGGCCCACAAGGGATTAATGAACACTGAAGCTTTCTTT. This sequence encodes CASSLAHKGLMNTEAFF.

V is TRBV19 and J is TRBJ2-7, with 8 bases lining up with TRBD1. Unmatched junction bases numbered 9, after V lost 9 bases and J lost 2 bases. Germline lookup yields CDR1 LNHDA and CDR2 SQIVND (reference sequence). The CDR3 has 14 amino acids. This CDR3 is CASTFARGPYEQYF. The CDR3 nucleotides are TGTGCCAGCACCTTCGCCAGGGGGCCCTACGAGCAGTACTTC.

The CDR3 DNA is TGTGCCAGTAGTATAGGGGCAGGGGGCTACACCTTC. As protein: CASSIGAGGYTF. J is TRBJ1-2 and V is TRBV7-9, with a possible D match to TRBD1 (5 bases). CDR1 is SEHNR and CDR2 is FQNEAQ in the germline V gene (reference sequence). Trimming pared 9 bases from V and 8 bases from J, leaving 16 bases between. This CDR3 is 12 amino acids long. The variable domain in full, with the rest retrieved from reference TRBV7-9 and TRBJ1-2, is DTGVSQNPRHKITKRGQNVTFRCDPISEHNRLYWYRQTLGQGPEFLTYFQNEAQLEKSRLLSDRFSAERPKGSFSTLEIQRTEQGDSAMYLCASSIGAGGYTFGSGTRLTVV.

This clonotype was found many times. The rearrangement uses TRBV5-1 and TRBJ2-7; D might be TRBD1 (7 bases). The germline gives CDR1 SGHRS, CDR2 YFSETQ. V lost 2 bases and J 3 bases, leaving 15 bases between the germline ends. The CDR3 extends over 15 amino acids. The CDR3 loop is CASSFRGADVYEQYF. CDR3 bases: TGCGCCAGCAGCTTCAGGGGGGCCGACGTCTACGAGCAGTACTTC.

The chain carries TRBV6-1 and TRBJ2-2, with 8 nucleotides matching TRBD2. The junction had 7 bases not matched to a gene; V was cut back by 6 bases and J by 1 base. CDR1 is MNHNS, CDR2 SASEGT, per germline. The CDR3 covers 16 residues. Here the CDR3 reads CASRPPGGVNTGELFF. Written as DNA, the CDR3 is TGTGCCAGCAGGCCCCCGGGGGGGGTGAACACCGGGGAGCTGTTTTTT.

Worth noting for this clonotype: Its ends do not fully match the called genes, so a read error is possible. The J gene is TRBJ2-7, the V gene TRBV7-9; D remains unclear. This CDR3 is built from 11 residues. Germline V lookup: CDR1 SEHNR, CDR2 FQNEAQ (reference sequence). The CDR3 sequence is CASSLAYGQYF. CDR3 coding DNA: TGTGCCAGCAGCTTGGCCTACGGGCAGTACTTC. The whole variable domain, remainder taken from reference TRBV7-9 and TRBJ2-7, is DTGVSQNPRHKITKRGQNVTFRCDPISEHNRLYWYRQTLGQGPEFLTYFQNEAQLEKSRLLSDRFSAERPKGSFSTLEIQRTEQGDSAMYLCASSLAYGQYFGPGTRLTVT.

This sequence joins TRBV20-1 and TRBJ2-3; D gene ambiguous. The CDR3 has 14 residues. Trimming removed 0 bases from V and 3 bases from J, with 10 bases in between. Germline V gives CDR1 DFQATT, CDR2 SNEGSKA (reference sequence). DNA of the CDR3: TGCAGTGCTAGAGATCAAGGAGAGACAGATACGCAGTATTTT. It is translated as CSARDQGETDTQYF.

Note on this clonotype: One end of the junction fails to match germline, which may point to a read error. This chain connects TRBV10-3 to TRBJ1-5; TRBD1 is a possible D gene (6 bases). The CDR3 loop spans 17 amino acids. Germline V gene lookup returns CDR1 ENHRY and CDR2 SYGVKD. CDR3: CASSPPPQGRSDQPQQF. DNA for the CDR3: TGTGCCAGCAGCCCACCTCCTCAGGGGAGAAGTGATCAGCCCCAGCAGTTT.

The sample holds one count of this clonotype. V gene TRBV14 combines with J gene TRBJ2-5; the D call may be TRBD1 or TRBD2 (5 bases each). This CDR3 is 16 amino acids long. CDR1 SGHDN and CDR2 FVKESK come from the germline V gene. With 0 bases removed from V and 5 bases from J, the gap between germline ends came to 16 bases. CDR3 DNA sequence: TGTGCCAGCAGCCAAGATTCTGCAGGGCGGGTCGAGACCCAGTACTTC. It translates to CASSQDSAGRVETQYF.

The sample holds one count of this clonotype. The chain employs TRBV27 and TRBJ2-7; the match to TRBD1 covers 7 bases. Per the germline V gene, CDR1 is MNHEY and CDR2 is SMNVEV (reference sequence). The CDR3 totals 14 residues. The ends lost 5 bases at V and 5 bases at J; junction bases unmatched: 9. In nucleotides, the CDR3 is TGTGCCAGCAGTCCCTGGACAGGTTTGAACGAGCAGTACTTC. Amino acids: CASSPWTGLNEQYF.

At least ten counts were recorded for this clonotype. The gene calls are TRBV20-1 and TRBJ2-5; the D is unclear. The germline V and J ends were trimmed by 5 bases and 4 bases, with 23 bases remaining between them. The length of the CDR3 is 16 residues. Looked up from germline, CDR1 is DFQATT and CDR2 is SNEGSKA (reference sequence). Written as DNA, the CDR3 is TGCAGTGCTTTACCTCCCATCCGGGCCTTCGGAGAGACCCAGTACTTC. It is translated as CSALPPIRAFGETQYF.

This clonotype was found many times. In DNA form, the CDR3 reads TGCAGCGTTGAGTTCAGCGGGGGTCTGGAGCAGTACTTC. This gives the protein CSVEFSGGLEQYF. The chain couples TRBV29-1 to TRBJ2-7; 8 bases match TRBD2. V lost 3 bases, J lost 7 bases, and 8 bases stayed unmatched. Germline CDR1 reads SQVTM; CDR2 reads ANQGSEA. This CDR3 spans 13 amino acids.

This clonotype was seen at least ten times. The CDR3 loop reads CSGNEETALPQHF. DNA for the CDR3: TGCAGTGGTAATGAGGAGACCGCGCTTCCCCAGCATTTT. The chain has TRBV20-1 and TRBJ1-5, with unresolved D. Germline values: CDR1 DFQATT, CDR2 SNEGSKA (reference sequence). There are 13 residues in the CDR3. Trimming removed 7 bases from V and 10 bases from J, with 20 bases in between.

Ten or more counts support this clonotype. This sequence joins TRBV27 and TRBJ1-2, with TRBD1 matching over 8 bases. V gave up 6 bases and J gave up 2 bases; unmatched junction bases: 5. CDR3 length: 14 amino acids. Germline assignment: CDR1 MNHEY and CDR2 SMNVEV (reference sequence). CDR3 DNA sequence: TGTGCCAGCAGATCGACAGGGGACAACTATGGCTACACCTTC. Protein sequence: CASRSTGDNYGYTF.

This clonotype was seen at least ten times. The chain couples TRBV29-1 to TRBJ2-1; D not resolved. The CDR3 has 16 amino acids. V was shortened by 4 bases and J by 0 bases, with 16 bases between the two germline ends. Germline V lookup: CDR1 SQVTM, CDR2 ANQGSEA. CDR3 nucleotide sequence: TGCAGCGTTGTGGCTGGCCCCCGCGCCTCCTACAATGAGCAGTTCTTC. Protein product: CSVVAGPRASYNEQFF.

The V and J genes are TRBV25-1 and TRBJ1-4; no firm D call. The germline V and J ends were trimmed by 5 bases and 2 bases, with 12 bases remaining between them. This CDR3 is built from 15 residues. Germline V gene data show CDR1 as MGHDK and CDR2 as SYGVNS. The CDR3 protein is CASSQVRPTNEKLFF. For the CDR3, the DNA is TGTGCCAGCAGTCAGGTCCGCCCCACTAATGAAAAACTGTTTTTT.

CDR3: CASSSADVSEAFF. The DNA of the CDR3 is TGTGCCAGCAGCTCCGCAGACGTCTCTGAAGCTTTCTTT. V usage is TRBV7-2 and J usage is TRBJ1-1; D remains ambiguous. Trimming left V 4 bases short and J 6 bases short, with 12 bases between. The CDR3 has 13 residues. CDR1 and CDR2 from the germline V gene are SGHTA and FQGNSA. The whole variable domain, filled in from reference TRBV7-2 and TRBJ1-1, reads GAGVSQSPSNKVTEKGKDVELRCDPISGHTALYWYRQSLGQGLEFLIYFQGNSAPDKSGLPSDRFSAERTGGSVSTLTIQRTQQEDSAVYLCASSSADVSEAFFGQGTRLTVV.

This sequence joins TRBV19 and TRBJ1-6, with a tentative D call TRBD1 (5 bases). Germline CDR1 reads LNHDA; CDR2 reads SQIVND (reference sequence). Trimming took off 5 bases at V and 10 bases at J, with 21 bases between the two ends. The length of the CDR3 is 16 residues. The DNA for the CDR3 is TGTGCCAGTAGTTCGTCCGGGACCCCGCCGCGGTCACCCCTCCACTTT. It is translated as CASSSSGTPPRSPLHF. Looking up the rest from reference TRBV19 and TRBJ1-6 gives the full variable domain: DGGITQSPKYLFRKEGQNVTLSCEQNLNHDAMYWYRQDPGQGLRLIYYSQIVNDFQKGDIAEGYSVSREKKESFPLTVTSAQKNPTAFYLCASSSSGTPPRSPLHFGNGTRLTVT.

This chain links TRBV15 with TRBJ2-3; TRBD2 is a possible D gene (6 bases). V lost 6 bases, J lost 4 bases, and 8 bases lay in between. The CDR3 length is 12 residues. Germline V gene lookup returns CDR1 LNHNV and CDR2 YYDKDF (reference sequence). CDR3: CATSSGADTQYF. The CDR3 DNA reads as TGTGCCACCAGTTCGGGGGCAGATACGCAGTATTTT.

This clonotype showed up many times. The rearrangement uses TRBV4-3 and TRBJ2-3, with 7 positions matching TRBD1. Trimming at V came to 1 base and at J to 4 bases, leaving 5 bases not matched to a gene. CDR3 size: 15 residues. CDR1 is LGHNA and CDR2 is YSLEER in the germline V gene. For the CDR3, the DNA is TGCGCCAGCAGCCAAGGGGCGCAGGGGGCAGATACGCAGTATTTT. Its protein product is CASSQGAQGADTQYF.

V usage is TRBV7-2 and J usage is TRBJ1-6, with no clear D. V was pared by 2 bases and J by 3 bases, with 8 bases between. Germline V gene lookup returns CDR1 SGHTA and CDR2 FQGNSA. The CDR3 sequence is 15 residues long. CDR3 in DNA: TGTGCCAGCAGCTTAATAGGATTCTATAATTCACCCCTCCACTTT. Protein: CASSLIGFYNSPLHF.

The CDR3 nucleotides read TGTGCCACCAGGGGCGGATCGTGGGAGCAGTACTTC. It translates to CATRGGSWEQYF. The chain carries TRBV10-3 and TRBJ2-7; a possible D gene is TRBD1 (6 bases). This CDR3 region has 12 residues. The V gene lost 10 bases and the J gene lost 7 bases, with 17 bases spanning the gap. Germline CDR1 ENHRY, CDR2 SYGVKD.

The sample holds many counts of this clonotype. The chain carries TRBV12-3 or TRBV12-4 and TRBJ1-5; D not resolved. V was shortened by 6 bases and J by 3 bases, with 9 bases between the two germline ends. This CDR3 region has 13 residues. CDR3 DNA sequence: TGTGCCAGCAGCCGCGGAGCCAATCAGCCCCAGCATTTT. Its translation: CASSRGANQPQHF.

The chain carries TRBV6-5 and TRBJ1-6; D possibly corresponds to TRBD1 (5 bases). CDR3 length: 17 residues. In germline, CDR1 is MNHEY, CDR2 SVGAGI. With 2 bases removed from V and 0 bases from J, the gap between germline ends came to 11 bases. CDR3 DNA: TGTGCCAGCAGTTACACGGGACTGAGCTCCTATAATTCACCCCTCCACTTT. Its translation: CASSYTGLSSYNSPLHF.

In its sample, this clonotype was seen many times. The V and J genes are TRBV7-9 and TRBJ2-1; D possibly corresponds to TRBD2 (6 bases). This CDR3 region has 12 residues. Per germline, CDR1 SEHNR and CDR2 FQNEAQ (reference sequence). V was shortened by 4 bases and J by 7 bases, with 8 bases between the two germline ends. The CDR3 sequence is CASSSRGNEQFF. The CDR3 DNA sequence: TGTGCCAGCAGCTCGCGGGGTAATGAGCAGTTCTTC.

The chain is built from TRBV24-1 and TRBJ2-3; D possibly corresponds to TRBD2 (6 bases). This CDR3 is 12 amino acids long. Germline CDR1 is KGHDR and CDR2 is SFDVKD. The V end lost 5 bases, the J end lost 6 bases, and 8 bases lay between the germline ends. For the CDR3, the DNA is TGTGCCACCAGTGGCGGGGTGGATACGCAGTATTTT. It is translated as CATSGGVDTQYF.